The 9 T cell receptor beta chains below were found in one sample sequenced in a study of blood T cell repertoires in COVID-19. The method was immunoSEQ multiplex PCR; TCRdb's version includes in-frame clones alone and lacks a portion of them. The repertoire holds some 190,000 clones, 86% seen once, with 5.6% in the top ten. The source material was PBMCs or T cells enriched from blood (not recorded which). Receptors were obtained from a man aged 35 to 55 with acute COVID-19.

This clone was observed a single time. This rearrangement joins TRBV2 to TRBJ2-3, with TRBD2 matching 9 bases. In germline, CDR1 is SNHLY, CDR2 FYNNEI. The ends lost 5 bases at V and 0 bases at J; junction bases unmatched: 12. The CDR3 totals 18 residues. CDR3 sequence (DNA): TGTGCCAGCAGTCTGCCCCAATTAGCGGGGGTAAGCACAGATACGCAGTATTTT. As protein: CASSLPQLAGVSTDTQYF.

Notes on this clone: Other DNA sequences in the same sample also yield this CDR3. The rearrangement uses TRBV7-9 and TRBJ1-2, with D tentatively TRBD1 (5 bases). The CDR3 spans 14 residues. V shed 1 base and J shed 4 bases, with 10 bases lying between them. Germline-derived CDR1 and CDR2 are SEHNR and FQNEAQ (reference sequence). CDR3 sequence reads: CASSLGTGGYGYTF. CDR3 nucleotides: TGTGCCAGCAGCTTAGGGACGGGGGGCTATGGCTACACCTTC.

The rearrangement joins TRBV5-4 to TRBJ1-2; 11 bases are a match to TRBD1. Trimming at V came to 4 bases and at J to 3 bases, leaving 2 bases not matched to a gene. The CDR3 is made up of 14 amino acids. CDR1 and CDR2 (germline): SGHNT, YYREEE (reference sequence). CDR3 coding DNA: TGTGCCAGCAGCCAGGGACAGGGGGACTATGGCTACACCTTC. Translated, it gives CASSQGQGDYGYTF.

V gene TRBV5-1 combines with J gene TRBJ1-4; 7 bases are a match to TRBD1. The V gene end was trimmed by 5 bases and the J gene end by 3 bases; junction bases not matched to a gene: 7. Per germline, CDR1 SGHRS and CDR2 YFSETQ. The CDR3 has 15 residues. This CDR3 reads CASRPGQVANEKLFF. CDR3 nucleotides: TGCGCCAGCAGACCTGGACAGGTAGCTAATGAAAAACTGTTTTTT.

The chain links TRBV9 to TRBJ2-7, with TRBD2 identical over 10 bases. V lost 3 bases and J lost 5; bases outside the gene matches: 11. The V gene's germline CDR1 is SGDLS and CDR2 YYNGEE. The CDR3 length is 16 residues. CDR3 region: CASSAPASGSIHEQYF. The CDR3 DNA is TGTGCCAGCAGCGCCCCCGCTAGCGGGAGTATCCACGAGCAGTACTTC.

The chain couples TRBV19 to TRBJ2-2; D not certain. Germline V gene lookup returns CDR1 LNHDA and CDR2 SQIVND (reference sequence). The length of the CDR3 is 14 residues. The V gene lost 6 bases and the J gene lost 5 bases, with 13 bases spanning the gap. In DNA form, the CDR3 reads TGTGCCAGTAGGGTACTGGGCGAAACCGGGGAGCTGTTTTTT. Translating gives CASRVLGETGELFF.

This sequence joins TRBV5-4 and TRBJ2-7, with 7 positions matching TRBD1. This CDR3 has 16 residues. Germline CDR1 reads SGHNT; CDR2 reads YYREEE (reference sequence). Germline trimming cut 3 bases from V and 4 bases from J; bases unmatched to any gene: 13. CDR3 sequence: CASSSPTGQTDYEQYF. CDR3 sequence (DNA): TGTGCCAGCAGCTCACCCACGGGACAGACAGATTACGAGCAGTACTTC.

V is TRBV11-2 and J is TRBJ2-7; D not certain. Trimming pared 0 bases from V and 3 bases from J, leaving 3 bases between. The length of the CDR3 is 12 residues. Germline-derived CDR1 and CDR2 are SGHAT and FQNNGV. The CDR3 coding sequence is TGTGCCAGCAGCTTAGACAGCTACGAGCAGTACTTC. This translates into CASSLDSYEQYF.

The chain has TRBV10-1 and TRBJ2-6; D perhaps matches TRBD2 (6 bases). CDR1 is WNHNN and CDR2 is SYGVQD in the germline V gene (reference sequence). This CDR3 region has 15 residues. With 4 bases removed from V and 2 bases from J, the gap between germline ends came to 9 bases. This CDR3 reads CASSGAGTGANVLTF. Here the CDR3 DNA reads TGCGCCAGCAGTGGGGCGGGGACTGGGGCCAACGTCCTGACTTTC.